This T cell receptor (beta chain) was observed in a study of OX40 agonist ivuxolimab in advanced cancers. Assay: immunoSEQ multiplex PCR; the TCRdb copy retains only in-frame clones and omits some. The sample gives roughly 32,000 clones, roughly 80% of which show up once; roughly a fifth is in the top ten. CDR3 length: 12 amino acids. Germline CDR1 LNHDA, CDR2 SQIVND (reference sequence). Trimming pared 5 bases from V and 2 bases from J, leaving 6 bases between. The input for sequencing was CD4+ or CD8+ T cells sorted from blood, taken in a trial of the OX40 agonist ivuxolimab. The TCR sequence derives from an adult with an advanced solid tumor such as melanoma, head and neck, liver or kidney cancer. This chain links TRBV19 with TRBJ1-1; D is undetermined. CDR3 nucleotides: TGTGCCAGTAGTGTCGGTAACACTGAAGCTTTCTTT. It is translated as CASSVGNTEAFF.